Only a few counts were recorded for the clone carrying this T cell receptor (beta chain). These data are taken from a study of regulatory T cells in long-lasting Graves disease. The TCR beta library used iRepertoire HTBI primers with Arm-PCR amplification of CDR3. TCRdb itself ran the multiplex PCR reads through MiXCR, one entry per CDR3 protein. In the table there are 420,000 or so distinct CDR3 sequences, 16% of which are singletons. Time point defined: newly diagnosed GD, antithyroid drugs for less than 3 months. Construction of the TCR library relied on RNA isolated from PBMCs. The EDTA tubes were filled with 8 to 9.5 milliliters of drawn peripheral blood. The CDR3 runs to 14 residues. Germline values: CDR1 GTSNPN, CDR2 SVGIG (reference sequence). V was clipped by 7 bases and J by 1 base, with 11 bases between them. The data also belong to a second study, concerning T cells in Graves' hyperthyroidism and ophthalmopathy.

This clonotype originated in a woman between 18 and 29 years old with Graves disease. The starting material was peripheral blood mononuclear cells (PBMCs), obtained at new diagnosis, from a patient treated with antithyroid drugs. This chain joins TRBV30 and TRBJ2-6; tentatively, D is TRBD2 (6 bases). CDR3 sequence (DNA): TGTGCCTCCCCCCGGGGGTCTGGGGCCAACGTCCTGACTTTC. It codes for CASPRGSGANVLTF.